The sequence of this T cell receptor beta chain was determined in a study of immune cell composition in non-small cell lung cancer. The wider study: Tumours were mainly lung adenocarcinoma or squamous cell carcinoma.

Normal lung was taken at the farthest possible site, at least 3 cm from tumour. Germline CDR1 and CDR2: KGHSH and LQKENI. The CDR3 covers 14 residues. V gave up 6 bases and J gave up 4 bases, with 13 bases separating them. Findings and limits, study-wide: In adenocarcinoma, maximal tumour-associated clone frequency tracked TIL tumour reactivity. Around four fifths of squamous and approximately 31% of adenocarcinoma cases had tumour-associated clones >0.5%. No significant correlation existed between pack-years smoked and tumour clonality.

On this clone itself: Its antigen is as yet unknown.

Clones were read by immunoSEQ multiplex PCR, and TCRdb kept only the in-frame ones, dropping some. The sample contains about 6,600 clones, approximately 77% of which appear only once. Material for sequencing was non-adjacent lung tissue. J is TRBJ1-5 and V is TRBV18; D ambiguous. The TCR sequence derives from a human donor with non-small cell lung cancer. Written as DNA, the CDR3 is TGTGCCAGCTCCCGAGGAGTCGGAAATCAGCCCCAGCATTTT. It is translated as CASSRGVGNQPQHF.